A selection of T cell receptor beta chains follows, all from one sample in a study of shared clonotypes between healthy human individuals. Using immunoSEQ multiplex PCR, the repertoire was profiled, and TCRdb retains in-frame clones only, with some absent. The repertoire consists of roughly 1,500,000 clones, with 95% to 99% occurring once and the leading ten covering less than 0.55%. The sequenced material came from naive CD4+ T cells sorted from blood. The receptors were sampled from a man aged 25-40 years in good health. CDR3s include the opening cysteine and the closing phenylalanine or tryptophan. Each record gives: CDR3 DNA, CDR3 protein, J gene, clone size, D gene, V gene. D genes are given only for firm matches. Only some rows state a clone size, as once, few, many or a class for expanded clones.

TGTGCCAGCAGCCAAGGGGGCGCGGGCACAGATACGCAGTATTTT | CASSQGGAGTDTQYF | TRBJ2-3 | . | TRBD1 | TRBV7-9
TGTGCCAGCAGCCAATATTGGTCGAGGAGAGTTCAGCCCCAGCATTTT | CASSQYWSRRVQPQHF | TRBJ1-5 | . | . | TRBV14
TGTGCCAGCTCACCTAATAGGGGGACCGGCAATCAGCCCCAGCATTTT | CASSPNRGTGNQPQHF | TRBJ1-5 | . | . | TRBV18
TGCGCCAGCAGTGCATCAGGGACAGGGGTTGGCAATGAGCAGTTCTTC | CASSASGTGVGNEQFF | TRBJ2-1 | . | TRBD1 | TRBV10-1
TGTGCCAGCAGTTACGGTACAGGGATCTCCTACGAGCAGTACTTC | CASSYGTGISYEQYF | TRBJ2-7 | . | . | TRBV6-5
TGTGCCAGTAGTATCAAGACAGGGGGCGTCGGTCTTACTGAAGCTTTCTTT | CASSIKTGGVGLTEAFF | TRBJ1-1 | . | TRBD1 | TRBV19
TGTGCCAGCAGTGAGGCCTTTCCCTACGAGCAGTACTTC | CASSEAFPYEQYF | TRBJ2-7 | once | . | TRBV2
TGTGCCAGCTCACCGCAGACAGGGATGAGTGGCTACACCTTC | CASSPQTGMSGYTF | TRBJ1-2 | . | TRBD1 | TRBV18
TGTGCCAGCTCTCCCAAGGGTAGGATGAACACTGAAGCTTTCTTT | CASSPKGRMNTEAFF | TRBJ1-1 | . | . | TRBV18
TGCGCCAGCAGCGGGGGGCAGGTTGGACGAGAGACCCAGTACTTC | CASSGGQVGRETQYF | TRBJ2-5 | . | . | TRBV5-1
TGTGCCAGCAGCTTAGATTGGGGCCGTATGCAGCCCCAGCATTTT | CASSLDWGRMQPQHF | TRBJ1-5 | . | . | TRBV11-2
TGCGCCAGCAGCTTTACTGGGGGCTACGAGCAGTACTTC | CASSFTGGYEQYF | TRBJ2-7 | . | . | TRBV5-1
TGTGCCAGCAGTTATTGGGGGGGACTAGCCGGGGAGCTGTTTTTT | CASSYWGGLAGELFF | TRBJ2-2 | . | TRBD2 | TRBV6-5
TGTGCCAGTACCGGAGCGGGGAAACCCTACGAGCAGTACTTC | CASTGAGKPYEQYF | TRBJ2-7 | . | TRBD2 | TRBV19
TGCAGCGTTCAAGGGACTAGCGGGAGTTATACTAGCACAGATACGCAGTATTTT | CSVQGTSGSYTSTDTQYF | TRBJ2-3 | . | TRBD2 | TRBV29-1
TGTGCCAGCAGGGGGACAGGGGGCTTTTACAATGAGCAGTTCTTC | CASRGTGGFYNEQFF | TRBJ2-1 | . | TRBD1 | TRBV6-5
TGTGCCAGCTCACCCCTGCGGGGCAATCAGCCCCAGCATTTT | CASSPLRGNQPQHF | TRBJ1-5 | . | . | TRBV18
TGTGCCAGCATTAATTCTGGCAATCAGCCCCAGCATTTT | CASINSGNQPQHF | TRBJ1-5 | . | . | TRBV28
TGCGCCAGCAGCCCTACGAGTTATAGCAATCAGCCCCAGCATTTT | CASSPTSYSNQPQHF | TRBJ1-5 | . | . | TRBV5-1
TGTGCCATCAGTGGGACAACATACGAGCAGTACTTC | CAISGTTYEQYF | TRBJ2-7 | . | . | TRBV10-3
TGTGCCAGCAGCTTGGAGGCGAACACCGGGGAGCTGTTTTTT | CASSLEANTGELFF | TRBJ2-2 | . | . | TRBV5-4
TGTGCCAGCTCACCACAGACCAGGGGTACAGATACGCAGTATTTT | CASSPQTRGTDTQYF | TRBJ2-3 | . | . | TRBV18
TGTGCCTGGAGCCACGACAGGGAGCACAATCAGCCCCAGCATTTT | CAWSHDREHNQPQHF | TRBJ1-5 | . | TRBD1 | TRBV30
TGTGCCAGCAGTCCCAGGGCTAGCGGGAGTCCGGATTACAATGAGCAGTTCTTC | CASSPRASGSPDYNEQFF | TRBJ2-1 | . | TRBD2 | TRBV28
TGCGCCAGCAGCCAAGGGGCGGGGGGCCTCTCCTACGAGCAGTACTTC | CASSQGAGGLSYEQYF | TRBJ2-7 | once | TRBD2 | TRBV4-3
TGCGCCAGCAGCTCAGGGGGCTCCTACAATGAGCAGTTCTTC | CASSSGGSYNEQFF | TRBJ2-1 | . | TRBD1 | TRBV5-1
TGTGCCAGCTCTCCTGGACAGGGGATGGACGAGCAGTACTTC | CASSPGQGMDEQYF | TRBJ2-7 | . | TRBD1 | TRBV18
TGTGCCAGCAGTTTCGCCGTCTTGGGTGGAGTTCAGCCCCAGCATTTT | CASSFAVLGGVQPQHF | TRBJ1-5 | . | . | TRBV28
TGTGCCAGCAGCGTGGGGCTAGCGGGACGTAATGAGCAGTTCTTC | CASSVGLAGRNEQFF | TRBJ2-1 | . | TRBD2 | TRBV9
TGTGCCAGCTTGACCGGGACAGGGGAAAGAGATACGCAGTATTTT | CASLTGTGERDTQYF | TRBJ2-3 | . | TRBD1 | TRBV18
TGTGCCAGCAGCTTGGGGGCAGGCGGGAGCTCCTACGAGCAGTACTTC | CASSLGAGGSSYEQYF | TRBJ2-7 | . | TRBD2 | TRBV5-6
TGTGCCAGCGGACCTGGGGGAGAGGGCTCCTACGAGCAGTACTTC | CASGPGGEGSYEQYF | TRBJ2-7 | . | . | TRBV28
TGTGCCAGCAGCTTCGTAGCGGGACCAGGGGATGAGCAGTTCTTC | CASSFVAGPGDEQFF | TRBJ2-1 | once | TRBD2 | TRBV7-6
TGTGCCAGCAGCTTGGTGCTCGGACAGGGGGCGCGGGCTTTCTTT | CASSLVLGQGARAFF | TRBJ1-1 | once | TRBD1 | TRBV5-5
TGCGCCAGCAGCTCCGAGGGTCTCGGGGCCAACGTCCTGACTTTC | CASSSEGLGANVLTF | TRBJ2-6 | . | . | TRBV5-1
TGTGCCAGCAGTCTGGGACAGACCTACGAGCAGTACTTC | CASSLGQTYEQYF | TRBJ2-7 | . | TRBD1 | TRBV28
TGTGCCAGCAGCTTAGCGGGAGGTGGAGAGACCCAGTACTTC | CASSLAGGGETQYF | TRBJ2-5 | . | TRBD2 | TRBV7-3
TGTGCCAGCAGCTCATCCGGGACACGCCGGGATACGCAGTATTTT | CASSSSGTRRDTQYF | TRBJ2-3 | once | . | TRBV11-3
TGTGCCAGCAGCTTGGCAGGGACTAGTTTTGTATCTGCGCAGTATTTT | CASSLAGTSFVSAQYF | TRBJ2-3 | . | TRBD2 | TRBV5-6
TGCGCCAGCAGCTTGGGACTAGTCAACGAGCAGTACTTC | CASSLGLVNEQYF | TRBJ2-7 | . | . | TRBV5-1
TGTGCCAGCAGTTCGACGGCGGAGCCCCAGCATTTT | CASSSTAEPQHF | TRBJ1-5 | . | . | TRBV28
TGTGCCAGCAGTAATGCAGGTACGCAGTATTTT | CASSNAGTQYF | TRBJ2-3 | . | . | TRBV2
TGTGCCAGCAGCCCAGCCTACGAGCAGTACTTC | CASSPAYEQYF | TRBJ2-7 | few | . | TRBV7-9
TGCGCCAGCAGCGTACGCCGGGACAGGGGCCCCACAGATACGCAGTATTTT | CASSVRRDRGPTDTQYF | TRBJ2-3 | . | TRBD1 | TRBV5-1
TGTGCCAGCAGTCTCACAGGGGCGGGCACCGGGGAGCTGTTTTTT | CASSLTGAGTGELFF | TRBJ2-2 | . | TRBD1 | TRBV7-3